This TCR beta chain was recorded in a study of CD8+ T cells in alopecia areata. In its sample, this clone was seen many times. The V gene lost 4 bases and the J gene lost 6 bases, with 10 bases spanning the gap. CDR1 MDHEN and CDR2 SYDVKM come from the germline V gene. The CDR3 runs to 12 residues. Treatment noted: oral pan-JAK inhibitor, 5-10 mg twice daily. The authors sorted CD4+ and CD8+ T cells from PBMCs. After isolation, RNA underwent reverse transcription to generate cDNA as the sequencing template. The protocol was immunoSEQ multiplex PCR, while the TCRdb copy is restricted to in-frame clones and leaves out a portion. The table shows 90,000 or so clones, with roughly 46% occurring only once.

The sequence was obtained from a human donor with alopecia areata. The J gene is TRBJ2-7, the V gene TRBV28; D is unresolved. Specimen: CD8+ T cells sorted from blood, collected at week 24, from a patient treated with tofacitinib. Here the CDR3 reads CASSYTPPEQYF. CDR3 sequence (DNA): TGTGCCAGCAGTTATACGCCGCCCGAGCAGTACTTC.